This TCR beta chain was profiled in a study of blood T cell repertoires in COVID-19. Overall study: Samples taken during acute and convalescent COVID-19 were collected in the United States, Italy and Spain. Sources were T cells, B-cell-depleted T cells, or PBMCs; the material itself was cDNA or gDNA.

Original methodology: Amplification of reference gene primers was used by the study to estimate nucleated cell counts. Libraries were prepared by immunoSEQ multiplex PCR; TCRdb keeps only in-frame clonotypes and omits some of them. V, J and clone size reflect that table, while D and trimming were determined from the DNA. The table shows some 120,000 clones, with 88% occurring only once. The V segment lost 1 base and the J segment 11 bases; nucleotides outside the gene matches: 2. There are 13 residues in the CDR3. CDR1 is SGHVS and CDR2 is FNYEAQ in the germline V gene. This receptor was identified in a human donor in a cohort sampled during active COVID-19. The material sequenced was peripheral blood. V gene TRBV7-6 combines with J gene TRBJ2-6, with 7 bases lining up with TRBD1. CDR3 in amino acids: CASSLEGADVLTF. Here the CDR3 DNA reads TGTGCCAGCAGCTTAGAGGGGGCTGACGTCCTGACTTTC.